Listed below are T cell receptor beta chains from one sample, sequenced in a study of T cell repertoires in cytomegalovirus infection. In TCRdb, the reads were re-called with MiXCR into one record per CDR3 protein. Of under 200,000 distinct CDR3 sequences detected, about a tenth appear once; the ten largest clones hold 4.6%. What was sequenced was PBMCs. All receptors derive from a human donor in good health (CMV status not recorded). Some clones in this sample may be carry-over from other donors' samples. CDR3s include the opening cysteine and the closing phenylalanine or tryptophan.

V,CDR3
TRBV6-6,CASHGQGTSYSNQPQHF
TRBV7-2,CASSSEGLAGTGQYF
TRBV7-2,CASSSLGGADTGELFF
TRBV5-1,CASSPELGPNTEAFF
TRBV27,CASSLAGVRILNTEAFF
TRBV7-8,CASSQWDSQQPQHF
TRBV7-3,CASSLIGGGEQYF
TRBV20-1,CSAIRHNSGANVLTF
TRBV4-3,CASSQDLGQIFTEAFF
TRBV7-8,CASSLEAGQNTEAFF
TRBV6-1,CASTLVGNQPQHF
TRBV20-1,CSVGQGSYNEQFF
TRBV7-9,CASSAAGLANNEQFF
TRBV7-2,CASSLVTSGRDIQYF
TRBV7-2,CASSLTASNEQFF
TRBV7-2,CASSDRGHVQISLYGYTF
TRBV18,CASSPLPGTNVVGNTIYF
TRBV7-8,CASSFETTRNEQFF
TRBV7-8,CASSLLDRDNQPQHF
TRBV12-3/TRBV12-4,CAMNTFRSSTDTQYF
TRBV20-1,CSAIDRGGRNQPQHF
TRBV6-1,CASRHFRDSNQPQHF
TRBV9,CASSVEGGSGNTIYF
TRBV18,CASSPTGGPQFF
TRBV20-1,CSAIRQPMNTEAFF
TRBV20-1,CSARLGVPTGELFF
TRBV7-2,CASSSGEGKWGYTF
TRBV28,CASRGQAYNEQFF
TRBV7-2,CASSRRTGVLSGANVLTF
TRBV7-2,CASRPNREAGGYTF
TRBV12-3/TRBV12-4,CASSLTGPDTQYF
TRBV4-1,CASSQESRNTEAFF
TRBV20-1,CSAHDRVNYGYTF
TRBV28,CASSSGTDYTDTQYF
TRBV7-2,CASSPVGRPNEKLFF
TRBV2,CATKGYNEQFF
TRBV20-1,CSARDFLRGNEQFF
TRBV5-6,CASSLTSGRHEQYF
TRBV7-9,CASSLDNSRRRRPQHF
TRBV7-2,CASSLSSGDTQYF
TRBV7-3,CASSAGNTGELFF
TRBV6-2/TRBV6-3,CASRRTANTGELFF
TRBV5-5,CASSFGTVGTEAFF
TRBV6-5,CASSYTPDRGLNTGELFF
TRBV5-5,CASSAPTNEKLFF
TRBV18,CASSPPVPRTNNEQFF